Each of the 32 T cell receptor beta chains below was sequenced from the same sample in a study of T-cell reconstitution after alpha-beta-depleted transplantation in children. This sample's TCRbeta library carried unique molecular identifier barcodes. TCRdb itself ran the PCR reads through MiXCR, one entry per CDR3 protein. Of hundreds of thousands of distinct CDR3 sequences listed, over 10% are singletons. The sample consisted of PBMCs, mostly from graft donor cells, taken 360 days after TCRalphabeta/CD19-depleted stem cell transplant. The receptors shown here come from a male patient between 10 and 17 years old who had a stem cell transplant for acute myeloid leukemia, so the T cells may come from the graft donor.

This clonotype was seen more than once but under ten times. This chain uses TRBV5-1 with TRBJ2-7, with no clear D. The germline V and J ends were trimmed by 3 bases and 7 bases, with 14 bases remaining between them. The CDR3 covers 13 residues. Germline CDR1 reads SGHRS; CDR2 reads YFSETQ. CDR3: CASSSGSAREQYF. As DNA, the CDR3 is TGCGCCAGCAGCTCCGGTTCCGCGAGGGAGCAGTACTTC.

The V call is TRBV6-2 or TRBV6-3, the J call TRBJ1-5; D is unresolved. CDR1 is MNHEY, CDR2 SVGEGT, per germline. Deletions cut 2 bases from V and 4 bases from J, with 9 bases between. The length of the CDR3 is 14 residues. The CDR3 region has the DNA TGTGCCAGCAGTTACACGGTATTGAATCAGCCCCAGCATTTT. Protein: CASSYTVLNQPQHF.

This clonotype showed up just a few times. The chain carries TRBV7-8 and TRBJ2-2; 7 bases map to TRBD1. The V segment lost 1 base and the J segment 4 bases; nucleotides outside the gene matches: 6. The CDR3 runs to 16 residues. Germline CDR1 is SGHVS and CDR2 is FQNEAQ. Here the CDR3 DNA reads TGTGCCAGCAGCTTAGTAGGGGGCGCACCCACCGGGGAGCTGTTTTTT. Translation: CASSLVGGAPTGELFF.

There are a few counts of this clonotype. As DNA, the CDR3 is TGTGCCATCCCATCCCCTGAGGGCTCCAATCAGCCCCAGCATTTT. Encoded protein: CAIPSPEGSNQPQHF. The chain couples TRBV27 to TRBJ1-5, with no clear D. The ends were cut back, 10 bases at V and 3 bases at J, with 19 bases in the middle. Germline CDR1 reads MNHEY; CDR2 reads SMNVEV (reference sequence). This CDR3 comprises 15 residues.

This clonotype was observed a few times. The chain is built from TRBV5-6 and TRBJ2-3; D is undetermined. V shed 1 base and J shed 8 bases, with 14 bases lying between them. Germline CDR1 SGHDT, CDR2 YYEEEE. The CDR3 contains 14 residues. Written as DNA, the CDR3 is TGTGCCAGCAGCTTGATCCGCCTGGCTTTTACGCAGTATTTT. Protein product: CASSLIRLAFTQYF.

This clonotype was observed a handful of times. J is TRBJ2-1 and V is TRBV20-1; the D is unclear. From germline, CDR1 is DFQATT and CDR2 SNEGSKA (reference sequence). This CDR3 is built from 13 residues. Trimming removed 3 bases from V and 4 bases from J, with 10 bases in between. CDR3 in amino acids: CSARAGLYNEQFF. CDR3 bases: TGCAGTGCTAGGGCCGGGTTATACAATGAGCAGTTCTTC.

This clonotype has ten or more counts. V and J are TRBV6-2 or TRBV6-3 and TRBJ2-6; TRBD1 matches at 9 bases. Losses at the gene ends were 1 base for V and 1 base for J; bases not matched to a gene: 8. In germline, CDR1 is MNHEY, CDR2 SVGEGT. The CDR3 spans 19 residues. The CDR3, as DNA: TGTGCCAGCAGTTACTACCCCGGGACAGGGTGGTCTGGGGCCAACGTCCTGACTTTC. Amino acids: CASSYYPGTGWSGANVLTF.

This clonotype was seen repeatedly, ten times or more. The V call is TRBV5-1, the J call TRBJ2-7; either TRBD1 or TRBD2 may fit D (6 bases each). V was pared by 0 bases and J by 5 bases, with 18 bases between. This CDR3 comprises 16 residues. Germline lookup yields CDR1 SGHRS and CDR2 YFSETQ. This CDR3 is CASSLDVGGSINEQYF. The DNA of the CDR3 is TGCGCCAGCAGCTTGGATGTGGGGGGCAGTATCAACGAGCAGTACTTC.

This clonotype came up many times. The V gene is TRBV6-2 or TRBV6-3, the J gene TRBJ2-7; tentatively, D is TRBD2 (6 bases). Trimming cost V 2 bases and J 5 bases, with 16 bases left between them. Germline lookup yields CDR1 MNHEY and CDR2 SVGEGT. The CDR3 length is 15 residues. For the CDR3, the DNA is TGTGCCAGCAGTTACGAGGCGGGAATACGGAACGAGCAGTACTTC. This gives the protein CASSYEAGIRNEQYF.

V and J are TRBV7-9 and TRBJ2-3, with 9 bases matching TRBD2. The CDR3 loop spans 16 amino acids. V lost 7 bases, J lost 1 base, and 9 bases stayed unmatched. CDR1 and CDR2 from the germline V gene are SEHNR and FQNEAQ (reference sequence). The CDR3 coding sequence is TGTGCCAGCAATAATATAGCGGGAGAAGGCACAGATACGCAGTATTTT. Its translation is CASNNIAGEGTDTQYF.

This clonotype was counted a few times. The rearrangement joins TRBV12-3 or TRBV12-4 to TRBJ1-5, with TRBD1 matching 8 bases. This CDR3 comprises 16 residues. Trimming removed 5 bases from V and 2 bases from J; junction bases left unmatched: 8. The CDR3 loop reads CASSHPRGHGNQPQHF. CDR3 bases: TGTGCCAGCAGTCATCCCAGGGGGCACGGCAATCAGCCCCAGCATTTT.

This clonotype was counted a few times. The chain links TRBV14 to TRBJ1-1, with D hard to call. V was cut by 4 bases and J by 1 base, with 10 bases left in between. This CDR3 comprises 14 residues. Per germline, CDR1 SGHDN and CDR2 FVKESK. CDR3 bases: TGTGCCAGCAGCCGCGGGAGAGGGAACACTGAAGCTTTCTTT. Its protein is CASSRGRGNTEAFF.

This clonotype was seen many times. The chain uses TRBV5-6 and TRBJ2-5; D is undetermined. The CDR3 length is 14 residues. Trimming stripped 0 bases from V and 4 bases from J, with 10 bases between. CDR1 is SGHDT and CDR2 is YYEEEE in the germline V gene. This CDR3 reads CASSLGLQVETQYF. The CDR3 DNA follows: TGTGCCAGCAGCTTGGGACTTCAAGTAGAGACCCAGTACTTC.

The rearrangement joins TRBV12-3 or TRBV12-4 to TRBJ1-5; weak D call: TRBD1 (5 bases). The V end lost 6 bases, the J end lost 4 bases, and 13 bases lay between the germline ends. The CDR3 runs to 14 residues. The CDR3 sequence is CASSSMRQNQPQHF. In DNA, the CDR3 is TGTGCCAGCAGCTCAATGAGACAGAATCAGCCCCAGCATTTT.

This clonotype has just a few counts. The V gene is TRBV20-1, the J gene TRBJ2-3; D not certain. Looked up from germline, CDR1 is DFQATT and CDR2 is SNEGSKA (reference sequence). V was clipped by 5 bases and J by 3 bases, with 15 bases between them. The CDR3 contains 14 residues. The DNA of the CDR3 is TGCAGTGCTCCGACCAGGCGTGTAACAGATACGCAGTATTTT. This translates into CSAPTRRVTDTQYF.

This chain uses TRBV20-1 with TRBJ2-5; 9 nucleotides match TRBD1. From germline, CDR1 is DFQATT and CDR2 SNEGSKA (reference sequence). CDR3 length: 13 residues. Trimming cost V 5 bases and J 2 bases; bases outside gene matches: 3. The chain's CDR3 is CSAVGQGQETQYF. In nucleotides, the CDR3 is TGCAGTGCTGTGGGACAGGGTCAAGAGACCCAGTACTTC.

V and J are TRBV20-1 and TRBJ2-2; 9 nucleotides align to TRBD1. The CDR3 sequence is 16 residues long. J lost 7 bases, V lost 0 bases, and 9 bases had no gene match. The V gene's germline CDR1 is DFQATT and CDR2 SNEGSKA (reference sequence). The CDR3 bases are TGCAGTGCTAGAGATCAAGGGACAGGGTTGCTCGGGGAGCTGTTTTTT. It encodes CSARDQGTGLLGELFF.

This clonotype was picked up a small number of times. The V and J genes are TRBV29-1 and TRBJ2-7; possibly TRBD1 for D (5 bases). Between the trimmed V and J ends, which lost 6 bases and 4 bases, there was a span of 13 bases. Per the germline V gene, CDR1 is SQVTM and CDR2 is ANQGSEA. CDR3 length equals 12 residues. In nucleotides, the CDR3 is TGCAGCGTCGGTCTGGGGCCATACGAGCAGTACTTC. Amino acid sequence: CSVGLGPYEQYF.

This clonotype was observed a handful of times. This chain connects TRBV5-5 to TRBJ2-5; the match to TRBD2 covers 7 bases. V trimming: 0 bases; J trimming: 5 bases; junction bases outside the gene matches: 4. Germline V gives CDR1 SGHKS, CDR2 YYEKEE (reference sequence). This CDR3 has 14 amino acids. For the CDR3, the DNA is TGTGCCAGCAGCTTGGACCTAGCGGTTGAGACCCAGTACTTC. It yields the protein CASSLDLAVETQYF.

This clonotype was observed at least ten times. The V call is TRBV4-3, the J call TRBJ2-3; maybe TRBD2 (5 bases). There are 13 residues in the CDR3. The germline V gene has CDR1 LGHNA and CDR2 YSLEER. Trimming stripped 5 bases from V and 3 bases from J, with 9 bases between. CDR3 residues: CASSASGTDTQYF. In DNA, the CDR3 is TGCGCCAGCAGCGCCTCGGGGACAGATACGCAGTATTTT.

The chain is built from TRBV20-1 and TRBJ2-7, with D possibly TRBD2 on 5 matching bases. The germline V gene encodes CDR1 DFQATT and CDR2 SNEGSKA (reference sequence). The V and J ends lost 3 bases and 4 bases respectively, with 10 bases between them. This CDR3 spans 12 amino acids. As DNA, the CDR3 is TGCAGTGCTAGGGGTAGCGTTTACGAGCAGTACTTC. The encoded protein is CSARGSVYEQYF.

This clonotype was seen ten or more times. V is TRBV12-3 or TRBV12-4 and J is TRBJ2-4; perhaps TRBD2 as D (5 bases). V was shortened by 5 bases and J by 6 bases, with 17 bases between the two germline ends. This CDR3 is built from 15 residues. The CDR3 region is CASSPRLVRGNIQYF. CDR3 coding DNA: TGTGCCAGCAGTCCTAGGCTTGTACGGGGAAACATTCAGTACTTC.

The chain uses TRBV24-1 and TRBJ2-2; 7 bases agree with TRBD1. This CDR3 contains 15 residues. V was pared by 4 bases and J by 5 bases, with 6 bases of the junction left unmatched. Germline values: CDR1 KGHDR, CDR2 SFDVKD. The CDR3 DNA reads TGTGCCACCAGTGACCGGGACAGAGGGACCGGGGAGCTGTTTTTT. It encodes CATSDRDRGTGELFF.

The CDR3 DNA follows: TGCGCCAGCAGCTGGGACAGGATTTCCTACGAGCAGTACTTC. This codes for CASSWDRISYEQYF. This sequence joins TRBV5-1 and TRBJ2-7; the match to TRBD1 covers 8 bases. With 3 bases clipped from V and 1 base from J, the junction kept 3 bases outside the gene matches. CDR1 is SGHRS and CDR2 is YFSETQ in the germline V gene. This CDR3 has 14 residues.

The chain is built from TRBV6-5 and TRBJ2-3; D is perhaps TRBD1 (6 bases). V was cut by 2 bases and J by 0 bases, with 12 bases left in between. CDR1 and CDR2 (germline): MNHEY, SVGAGI. This CDR3 is built from 16 residues. The CDR3 spells CASSYRGIPSTDTQYF. The CDR3 nucleotides read TGTGCCAGCAGTTACAGGGGGATTCCTAGCACAGATACGCAGTATTTT.

This sequence joins TRBV7-2 and TRBJ2-7; 10 nucleotides align to TRBD2. Trimming at V came to 5 bases and at J to 7 bases, leaving 17 bases not matched to a gene. The CDR3 is 17 residues long. Looked up from germline, CDR1 is SGHTA and CDR2 is FQGNSA. The CDR3 is CASSGWPQLAGPREQYF. CDR3 in DNA: TGTGCCAGCAGCGGGTGGCCCCAACTAGCGGGACCACGGGAGCAGTACTTC. The full variable domain, rest sourced from reference TRBV7-2 and TRBJ2-7, is GAGVSQSPSNKVTEKGKDVELRCDPISGHTALYWYRQSLGQGLEFLIYFQGNSAPDKSGLPSDRFSAERTGGSVSTLTIQRTQQEDSAVYLCASSGWPQLAGPREQYFGPGTRLTVT.

The chain recombines TRBV5-6 with TRBJ2-7, with D perhaps TRBD1 (6 bases). Germline V gene sequence: CDR1 SGHDT, CDR2 YYEEEE. This CDR3 is built from 15 residues. The V end lost 4 bases, the J end lost 2 bases, and 16 bases lay between the germline ends. The CDR3 loop reads CASSNIGDIPYEQYF. DNA of the CDR3: TGTGCCAGCAGCAATATCGGGGACATCCCCTACGAGCAGTACTTC.

The chain joins TRBV2 to TRBJ2-1; TRBD2 agrees at 15 bases. V was clipped by 5 bases and J by 10 bases; unmatched bases: 9. Germline CDR1 reads SNHLY; CDR2 reads FYNNEI. The CDR3 contains 16 residues. The CDR3: CASSSGTSGRLQEQFF. The CDR3 DNA is TGTGCCAGCAGTTCCGGGACTAGCGGGAGGTTGCAGGAGCAGTTCTTC.

There are many counts of this clonotype. The chain couples TRBV4-3 to TRBJ2-2; D is undetermined. This CDR3 spans 17 amino acids. V lost 0 bases and J 6 bases, leaving 17 bases between the germline ends. The germline CDR1 and CDR2 sequences are LGHNA and YSLEER. The CDR3 protein is CASSQDSSWAHPGELFF. The CDR3 region has the DNA TGCGCCAGCAGCCAAGACTCCAGTTGGGCTCACCCCGGGGAGCTGTTTTTT.

The chain links TRBV12-3 or TRBV12-4 to TRBJ2-1; the match to TRBD1 covers 9 bases. V was pared by 0 bases and J by 4 bases, with 4 bases of the junction left unmatched. The CDR3 sequence is 16 residues long. The CDR3: CASSLAWDRAYNEQFF. The CDR3 DNA reads as TGTGCCAGCAGTTTAGCATGGGACAGGGCGTACAATGAGCAGTTCTTC.

The V and J genes are TRBV20-1 and TRBJ2-1; no clear D. Germline V gene sequence: CDR1 DFQATT, CDR2 SNEGSKA (reference sequence). Trimming pared 3 bases from V and 0 bases from J, leaving 9 bases between. This CDR3 has 14 residues. CDR3: CSASRPRSYNEQFF. CDR3 coding DNA: TGCAGTGCTAGTCGACCGCGCTCCTACAATGAGCAGTTCTTC.

The gene calls are TRBV7-8 and TRBJ2-5, with TRBD2 matching over 7 bases. Germline-derived CDR1 and CDR2 are SGHVS and FQNEAQ. CDR3 length: 15 amino acids. The V and J ends lost 5 bases and 3 bases, in that order; junction bases with no gene match: 9. CDR3 bases: TGTGCCAGCAGCCACCGACTAGCCACTAAAGAGACCCAGTACTTC. Translated, it gives CASSHRLATKETQYF.